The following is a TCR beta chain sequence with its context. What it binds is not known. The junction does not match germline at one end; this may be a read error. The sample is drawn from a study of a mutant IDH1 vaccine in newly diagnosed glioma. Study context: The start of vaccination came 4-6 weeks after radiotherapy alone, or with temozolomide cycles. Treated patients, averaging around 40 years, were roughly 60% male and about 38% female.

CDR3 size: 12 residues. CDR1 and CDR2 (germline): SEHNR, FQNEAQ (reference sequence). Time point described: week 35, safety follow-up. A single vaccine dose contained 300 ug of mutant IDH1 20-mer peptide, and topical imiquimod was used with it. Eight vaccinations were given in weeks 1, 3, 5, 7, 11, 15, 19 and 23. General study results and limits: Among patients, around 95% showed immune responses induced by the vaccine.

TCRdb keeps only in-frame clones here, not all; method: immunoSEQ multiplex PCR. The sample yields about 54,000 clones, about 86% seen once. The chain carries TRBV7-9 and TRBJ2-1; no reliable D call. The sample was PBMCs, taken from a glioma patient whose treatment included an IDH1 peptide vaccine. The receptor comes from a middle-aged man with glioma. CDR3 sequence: CASSLRDGSVIF. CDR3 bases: TGTGCCAGCAGCTTAAGAGACGGGTCCGTGATCTTC.